The entry below describes one TCR beta chain. The sample belongs to a study of preoperative IRX-2 immunotherapy in early breast cancer. J lost 5 bases, V lost 7 bases, and 13 bases had no gene match. From germline, CDR1 is SGHTA and CDR2 FQGNSA. The CDR3 is 15 residues long. Treatment defined: preoperative locoregional IRX-2 cytokine immunotherapy. Patients received preoperative, locoregional IRX-2 cytokine immunotherapy in a phase Ib study. Repertoires were generated with immunoSEQ multiplex PCR, while TCRdb's copy carries only in-frame clones and drops some. This table holds approximately 31,000 clones, under 90% found once.

The origin of this receptor is a human donor with breast cancer. Sequences were derived from tumor tissue, sampled after IRX-2 immunotherapy. This chain connects TRBV7-2 to TRBJ1-1, with 7 nucleotides matching TRBD1. CDR3 DNA sequence: TGTGCCAGCACCCGAGAGCCAGGGGGGAGAACTGAAGCTTTCTTT. This encodes CASTREPGGRTEAFF.